These 25 T cell receptor beta chains share one sample of origin, sequenced in a study of T cells in Graves' hyperthyroidism and ophthalmopathy. TCR beta CDR3 regions were amplified from RNA transcripts. In the first-round RT-PCR of the TCR CDR3, the HTBI primer set was used. MiXCR, run by TCRdb on the multiplex PCR reads, gives a single entry per CDR3 protein. The top ten hold 20% of the sample, which has 300,000 to 450,000 distinct CDR3 sequences, roughly 12% seen once. Specimen: blood. Every receptor here comes from a man younger than 45 with Graves' hyperthyroidism that later progressed to Graves' ophthalmopathy.

There are a few counts of this clonotype. J is TRBJ2-7 and V is TRBV28; 8 bases align to TRBD2. Trimming took 2 bases from V and 7 from J; bases not matched to a gene: 7. CDR1 MDHEN and CDR2 SYDVKM come from the germline V gene. The CDR3 runs 14 residues. This CDR3 reads CASSLSGGTGEQYF. CDR3 in DNA: TGTGCCAGCAGTTTAAGCGGGGGCACAGGGGAGCAGTACTTC.

This clonotype was counted ten times or more. This rearrangement joins TRBV29-1 to TRBJ2-1, with TRBD1 matching 7 bases. V lost 6 bases to trimming and J lost 2 bases; unmatched junction nucleotides: 7. The CDR3 runs 14 residues. Germline V gene data show CDR1 as SQVTM and CDR2 as ANQGSEA. The CDR3: CSVIDRAAYNEQFF. The CDR3 DNA follows: TGCAGCGTGATCGACAGGGCGGCCTACAATGAGCAGTTCTTC.

This clonotype has a count of ten or more. The V call is TRBV6-5, the J call TRBJ2-7, with TRBD1 matching 7 bases. J gave up 1 base and V 0 bases, and 3 bases lay outside the gene matches. This CDR3 is built from 15 residues. Germline CDR1 and CDR2: MNHEY and SVGAGI. CDR3 DNA sequence: TGTGCCAGCAGTTACTCTGGACAGGCTTCCTACGAGCAGTACTTC. It codes for CASSYSGQASYEQYF.

There are many counts of this clonotype. The CDR3 DNA reads as TGTGCCAGCAGGAGGACAGGGTCGAACACCGGGGAGCTGTTTTTT. This encodes CASRRTGSNTGELFF. The rearrangement uses TRBV6-1 and TRBJ2-2; 8 nucleotides agree with TRBD1. With V trimmed by 6 bases and J by 0 bases, 3 bases remained unmatched. CDR1 is MNHNS, CDR2 SASEGT, per germline. The CDR3 has 15 residues.

Many counts were recorded for this clonotype. V and J are TRBV6-1 and TRBJ2-1, with 9 bases fitting TRBD2. V was pared by 5 bases and J by 4 bases, with 6 bases of the junction left unmatched. The CDR3 is made up of 15 amino acids. Germline assignment: CDR1 MNHNS and CDR2 SASEGT. The CDR3 DNA reads as TGTGCCAGCAGTCCGGATAGCGGGGGTTACAATGAGCAGTTCTTC. Translated, it gives CASSPDSGGYNEQFF.

The rearrangement uses TRBV19 and TRBJ2-7; no clear D. The germline V gene has CDR1 LNHDA and CDR2 SQIVND (reference sequence). Trimming left V 1 base short and J 3 bases short, with 19 bases between. The CDR3 covers 17 residues. The CDR3 DNA sequence: TGTGCCAGTAGTATAGGAGGTTCGGCGGCTTTACTCTACGAGCAGTACTTC. The encoded protein is CASSIGGSAALLYEQYF.

This clonotype was counted ten times or more. J is TRBJ1-1 and V is TRBV6-1, with 9 bases that match TRBD1. The V gene end was trimmed by 4 bases and the J gene end by 2 bases; junction bases not matched to a gene: 5. Germline V CDR1 and CDR2: MNHNS, SASEGT. The CDR3 contains 15 residues. The chain's CDR3 is CASSARQGGNTEAFF. The CDR3 DNA is TGTGCCAGCAGTGCCAGACAGGGGGGCAACACTGAAGCTTTCTTT.

This clonotype was detected many times. The chain employs TRBV28 and TRBJ2-1; D may be TRBD2 (6 bases). This CDR3 contains 12 residues. V was clipped by 3 bases and J by 9 bases, with 9 bases between them. Germline V gives CDR1 MDHEN, CDR2 SYDVKM. CDR3 DNA sequence: TGTGCCAGCAGTTTTGCGGGGACTGAGCAGTTCTTC. It yields the protein CASSFAGTEQFF.

In this sample, this clonotype turned up a few times. A read error may produce the germline difference seen at one junction end. The CDR3 loop is CSAGDRITGELFF. DNA for the CDR3: TGCAGTGCTGGAGATCGTATCACCGGGGAGCTGTTTTTT. This chain links TRBV20-1 with TRBJ2-2; D ambiguous. Germline V gene sequence: CDR1 DFQATT, CDR2 SNEGSKA (reference sequence). The CDR3 runs 13 residues.

V usage is TRBV14 and J usage is TRBJ2-4; no clear D gene. Per germline, CDR1 SGHDN and CDR2 FVKESK. CDR3 length equals 13 residues. V shed 1 base and J shed 8 bases, with 9 bases lying between them. CDR3 amino acids: CASSQGGTDIQYF. Here the CDR3 DNA reads TGTGCCAGCAGCCAAGGGGGTACGGACATTCAGTACTTC.

This clonotype was observed a few times. The V and J genes are TRBV29-1 and TRBJ2-3; D is ambiguous. The CDR3 totals 13 residues. Trimming took off 8 bases at V and 5 bases at J, with 17 bases between the two ends. The germline CDR1 and CDR2 sequences are SQVTM and ANQGSEA. CDR3 sequence (DNA): TGCAGCTTTGCTCTGGCCTCGAAAGATACGCAGTATTTT. Translating gives CSFALASKDTQYF.

This clonotype occurred many times. J is TRBJ2-3 and V is TRBV18; D uncertain. There are 12 residues in the CDR3. Trimming cost V 6 bases and J 5 bases, with 9 bases left between them. Germline CDR1 KGHSH, CDR2 LQKENI. The CDR3 here is CASSETRDTQYF. The CDR3 nucleotides read TGTGCCAGCTCGGAGACACGAGATACGCAGTATTTT.

The chain employs TRBV3-1 and TRBJ2-7; 7 bases agree with TRBD2. With 1 base clipped from V and 3 bases from J, the junction kept 3 bases outside the gene matches. Looked up from germline, CDR1 is LGHDT and CDR2 is YNNKEL (reference sequence). The CDR3 contains 14 residues. The DNA for the CDR3 is TGTGCCAGCAGCCAAGGGACTAGGGGCTACGAGCAGTACTTC. Its protein product is CASSQGTRGYEQYF.

This clonotype was detected only a few times. The rearrangement uses TRBV28 and TRBJ2-3, with 9 bases lining up with TRBD1. CDR1 and CDR2 from the germline V gene are MDHEN and SYDVKM. V shed 2 bases and J 4 bases; nucleotides not matched to a gene: 4. This CDR3 is 15 amino acids long. CDR3 loop: CASSLGTGFADTQYF. The CDR3 DNA is TGTGCCAGCAGTTTAGGGACAGGGTTTGCAGATACGCAGTATTTT.

CDR3 in DNA: TGTGCCAGCAGTATCACAGGTCCTGGAAACACCATATATTTT. Translated: CASSITGPGNTIYF. The genes are TRBV27 and TRBJ1-3, with a weak D call TRBD1 (5 bases). Germline CDR1 is MNHEY and CDR2 is SMNVEV (reference sequence). This CDR3 has 14 residues. V was pared by 5 bases and J by 2 bases, with 10 bases between.

This chain links TRBV24-1 with TRBJ2-2, with a tentative D call TRBD1 (7 bases). V was shortened by 0 bases and J by 4 bases, with 29 bases between the two germline ends. The CDR3 runs to 22 residues. Germline CDR1 reads KGHDR; CDR2 reads SFDVKD. CDR3 region: CATSDLQPSLRQGRLGTGELFF. The CDR3 region has the DNA TGTGCCACCAGTGATTTGCAACCTTCTCTCCGACAGGGAAGACTAGGCACCGGGGAGCTGTTTTTT.

Many counts were recorded for this clonotype. This chain joins TRBV28 and TRBJ2-7; weak D call: TRBD1 (5 bases). Germline lookup yields CDR1 MDHEN and CDR2 SYDVKM. V lost 5 bases and J 5 bases, leaving 13 bases between the germline ends. The CDR3 extends over 13 amino acids. The CDR3 reads CASSTSGFDEQYF. CDR3 DNA sequence: TGTGCCAGCAGTACCTCAGGGTTCGACGAGCAGTACTTC.

The CDR3 DNA reads as TGTGCCAGCAGTTACTCGGAAGGCTACACCATATATTTT. Translated: CASSYSEGYTIYF. This rearrangement joins TRBV6-5 to TRBJ1-3; D is ambiguous. Looked up from germline, CDR1 is MNHEY and CDR2 is SVGAGI. The CDR3 sequence is 13 residues long. Trimming removed 0 bases at V and 8 bases at J, with 8 bases between.

This clonotype came up many times. The chain links TRBV2 to TRBJ2-6; D remains unclear. V was cut by 3 bases and J by 2 bases, with 2 bases left in between. The germline V gene encodes CDR1 SNHLY and CDR2 FYNNEI. The CDR3 sequence is 13 residues long. The CDR3 sequence: CASSEAGANVLTF. CDR3 bases: TGTGCCAGCAGTGAGGCTGGGGCCAACGTCCTGACTTTC.

This clonotype was counted between two and nine times. The chain has TRBV4-2 and TRBJ2-3, with 8 bases aligning to TRBD2. Looked up from germline, CDR1 is LGHNA and CDR2 is YNFKEQ. The J segment lost 3 bases and the V segment lost 0 bases, leaving 8 bases of the junction unmatched. This CDR3 is 17 amino acids long. This chain's CDR3 is CASSQEGPSGGTDTQYF. DNA for the CDR3: TGTGCCAGCAGCCAAGAGGGACCGAGCGGGGGAACAGATACGCAGTATTTT.

This clonotype came up many times. This chain links TRBV7-8 with TRBJ2-1, with 14 bases matching TRBD2. This CDR3 is 15 amino acids long. V lost 5 bases to trimming and J lost 8 bases; unmatched junction nucleotides: 5. CDR1 is SGHVS, CDR2 FQNEAQ, per germline. CDR3 coding DNA: TGTGCCAGCAGCCCGACTAGCGGGGGGGCCCATGAGCAGTTCTTC. Amino acids: CASSPTSGGAHEQFF.

This clonotype was seen at least ten times. V is TRBV7-9 and J is TRBJ2-5; D possibly corresponds to TRBD2 (6 bases). The CDR3 has 14 amino acids. Looked up from germline, CDR1 is SEHNR and CDR2 is FQNEAQ (reference sequence). V lost 5 bases, J lost 1 base, and 11 bases lay in between. For the CDR3, the DNA is TGTGCCAGCAGCATATCTAGCGCCCAAGAGACCCAGTACTTC. Translating gives CASSISSAQETQYF.

The rearrangement joins TRBV6-2 or TRBV6-3 to TRBJ1-1; D is perhaps TRBD1 (5 bases). The V end lost 5 bases, the J end lost 0 bases, and 10 bases lay between the germline ends. This CDR3 has 14 residues. Per germline, CDR1 MNHEY and CDR2 SVGEGT. CDR3 in DNA: TGTGCCAGCAGTCGCAGGGCCCTGAACACTGAAGCTTTCTTT. This codes for CASSRRALNTEAFF.

The genes are TRBV5-1 and TRBJ2-5; D not resolved. The germline V gene has CDR1 SGHRS and CDR2 YFSETQ. V lost 0 bases and J 2 bases, leaving 8 bases between the germline ends. This CDR3 contains 14 residues. The CDR3 loop is CASSLGRAQETQYF. The DNA of the CDR3 is TGCGCCAGCAGCTTGGGAAGGGCTCAAGAGACCCAGTACTTC. Filled out from reference TRBV5-1 and TRBJ2-5, the complete variable domain reads KAGVTQTPRYLIKTRGQQVTLSCSPISGHRSVSWYQQTPGQGLQFLFEYFSETQRNKGNFPGRFSGRQFSNSRSEMNVSTLELGDSALYLCASSLGRAQETQYFGPGTRLLVL.

A few counts support this clonotype. V gene TRBV6-1 combines with J gene TRBJ2-1; no definite D call. CDR1 MNHNS and CDR2 SASEGT come from the germline V gene. The CDR3 is 14 residues long. The germline V and J ends were trimmed by 5 bases and 9 bases, with 17 bases remaining between them. CDR3 loop: CASSRPNRVSEQFF. CDR3 in DNA: TGTGCCAGCAGTCGCCCCAATCGTGTAAGTGAGCAGTTCTTC.